This T cell receptor (beta chain) was identified during a study of T cell responses to AZD1222 COVID-19 vaccine. Study outcomes and limitations: With two AZD1222 doses given, Spike-specific TCR breadth and depth both rose. Repertoire samples came only from after the peak T cell response.

A word on this clone: What it recognizes is unknown.

Assay: immunoSEQ multiplex PCR; the TCRdb copy retains only in-frame clones and omits some. The sample shows 90,000 to 130,000 clones, roughly 84% of them seen only once. The sample in question was peripheral blood, obtained on day 0 of AZD1222 vaccination. This sequence originates from an adult in good health.

The CDR3 loop reads CASRETGGPSDTQYF. The CDR3 nucleotides read TGCGCCAGCAGAGAGACGGGGGGCCCCTCAGATACGCAGTATTTT. The V call is TRBV5-1, the J call TRBJ2-3, with D perhaps matching TRBD2 (7 bases). Germline V CDR1 and CDR2: SGHRS, YFSETQ. This CDR3 is built from 15 residues. The germline V and J ends were trimmed by 5 bases and 4 bases, with 17 bases remaining between them.